This T cell receptor beta chain came from a study of vaccination and CD4 T cells after COVID-19. As to time point: late sampling 161 to 241 days after vaccination in a few convalescent patients. Treatment: approximately nine-day PBMC culture with coronavirus spike peptide pools or control peptides (ViraFEST assay). Germline V gene lookup returns CDR1 DFQATT and CDR2 SNEGSKA (reference sequence). CDR3 length equals 11 residues. By its share, this clonotype is large. Its antigen remains unidentified. Cultured CD4+ T cells had their DNA profiled by the Oncomine TCR Beta short-read assay. TCRdb re-called the PCR reads with MiXCR, one entry per CDR3 protein. This sample has 20,000 to 25,000 distinct CDR3 sequences, with 45% to 55% found just once.

This TCR was sampled from a human donor who had recovered from COVID-19. The V and J genes are TRBV20-1 and TRBJ2-5; 10 bases are shared with TRBD2. The sample was CD4+ T cells from blood, cultured in vitro, taken about 7 months after SARS-CoV-2 vaccination. CDR3 residues: CGSGGSETQYF. The CDR3, as DNA: TGCGGTAGCGGGGGGTCGGAGACCCAGTACTTC.